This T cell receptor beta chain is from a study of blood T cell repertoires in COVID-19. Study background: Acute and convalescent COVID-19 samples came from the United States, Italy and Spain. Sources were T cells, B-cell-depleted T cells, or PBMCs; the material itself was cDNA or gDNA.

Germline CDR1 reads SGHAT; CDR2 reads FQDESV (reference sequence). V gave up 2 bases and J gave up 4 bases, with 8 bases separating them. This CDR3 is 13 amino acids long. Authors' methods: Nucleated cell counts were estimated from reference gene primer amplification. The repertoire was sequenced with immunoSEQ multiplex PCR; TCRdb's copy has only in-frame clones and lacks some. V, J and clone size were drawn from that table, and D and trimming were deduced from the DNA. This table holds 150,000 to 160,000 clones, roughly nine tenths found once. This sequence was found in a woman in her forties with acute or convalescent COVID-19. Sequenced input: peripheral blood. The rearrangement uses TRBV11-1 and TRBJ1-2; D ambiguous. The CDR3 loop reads CASSLPGGYGYTF. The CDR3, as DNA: TGTGCCAGCAGCTTACCAGGTGGCTATGGCTACACCTTC.